The sequence of this TCR beta chain was determined in a study of CD8 T cells in Susac syndrome. Reverse transcription used roughly 0.45 to 1 ug RNA and random hexamers. TCRdb re-called the immunoSEQ multiplex PCR reads through MiXCR, storing one row per CDR3 protein. The table has 150,000 or so distinct CDR3 sequences, around 93% seen once; the top ten hold roughly 0.14%. Germline CDR1 reads SGHTA; CDR2 reads FQGTGA. Trimming shortened V by 6 bases and J by 8 bases, and 16 bases separated the two germline ends. The CDR3 has 13 amino acids. This receptor was identified in a human donor with Susac syndrome. The chain combines TRBV7-3 with TRBJ1-2, with D hard to call. Sequenced sample: CD4+ T cells from PBMCs. The CDR3 DNA is TGTGCCAGCAGTTGGCGAGCGGGTGAGGGCTACACCTTC. This translates into CASSWRAGEGYTF.